The 7 T cell receptor beta chains presented below share a single source sample, sequenced in a study of CD4+ T cells in melanoma. TCRdb's copy holds only in-frame clones and misses some; the assay was immunoSEQ multiplex PCR. This sample has 110,000 to 150,000 clones; 85% to 95% occur once, and the top ten carry roughly 1.4%. The receptors originated from a human donor with melanoma.

The gene calls are TRBV7-3 and TRBJ1-1, with no clear D. With 5 bases removed from V and 4 bases from J, the gap between germline ends came to 14 bases. Per the germline V gene, CDR1 is SGHTA and CDR2 is FQGTGA. CDR3 length: 14 residues. CDR3 DNA sequence: TGTGCCAGCAGCGCCCAGAGGGTCGGCACTGAAGCTTTCTTT. It specifies CASSAQRVGTEAFF.

This chain uses TRBV11-2 with TRBJ2-3; 7 bases fit TRBD2. There are 14 residues in the CDR3. The V gene's germline CDR1 is SGHAT and CDR2 FQNNGV. The V gene end was trimmed by 2 bases and the J gene end by 4 bases; junction bases not matched to a gene: 3. CDR3 residues: CASSLSGAADTQYF. For the CDR3, the DNA is TGTGCCAGCAGCTTAAGCGGGGCCGCAGATACGCAGTATTTT.

The rearrangement links TRBV18 to TRBJ2-1; D not resolved. V dropped 1 base and J dropped 5 bases, with 6 bases sitting between them. CDR3 size: 13 residues. Per the germline V gene, CDR1 is KGHSH and CDR2 is LQKENI. The CDR3 nucleotides are TGTGCCAGCTCACCACGGCAGGACAATGAGCAGTTCTTC. Translation: CASSPRQDNEQFF.

The chain combines TRBV5-1 with TRBJ2-3, with 8 bases lining up with TRBD2. Germline loops: CDR1 SGHRS, CDR2 YFSETQ. Unmatched junction bases numbered 6, after V lost 4 bases and J lost 2 bases. This CDR3 spans 15 amino acids. CDR3: CASSIGLANTDTQYF. The DNA of the CDR3 is TGCGCCAGCAGCATAGGACTAGCCAACACAGATACGCAGTATTTT. The full variable domain, its missing parts supplied by reference TRBV5-1 and TRBJ2-3, is KAGVTQTPRYLIKTRGQQVTLSCSPISGHRSVSWYQQTPGQGLQFLFEYFSETQRNKGNFPGRFSGRQFSNSRSEMNVSTLELGDSALYLCASSIGLANTDTQYFGPGTRLTVL.

V is TRBV11-2 and J is TRBJ2-1; possible D gene TRBD2, 6 bases. In germline, CDR1 is SGHAT, CDR2 FQNNGV. The CDR3 length is 16 residues. V lost 2 bases and J lost 10, with 21 bases in between. CDR3 in amino acids: CASSLIFSRDSQEQFF. CDR3 coding DNA: TGTGCCAGCAGCTTAATTTTTAGTCGGGACTCCCAAGAGCAGTTCTTC.

The chain links TRBV10-2 to TRBJ2-1; 9 nucleotides line up with TRBD2. Germline loops: CDR1 WSHSY, CDR2 SAAADI. The V segment lost 7 bases and the J segment 6 bases; nucleotides outside the gene matches: 10. The CDR3 consists of 15 residues. The CDR3 DNA reads TGCGCCAGCATAGCGGGGGACGCTGGCTCCAATGAGCAGTTCTTC. Its protein is CASIAGDAGSNEQFF.

The rearrangement joins TRBV29-1 to TRBJ1-4; tentative D call: TRBD1 (5 bases). Germline-derived CDR1 and CDR2 are SQVTM and ANQGSEA. This CDR3 has 17 residues. V was trimmed by 4 bases and J by 3 bases, leaving 21 bases between them. The CDR3 nucleotides are TGCAGCGTTGTGCCAGGGCTGTGTCTGTTGGCTAATGAAAAACTGTTTTTT. Translation: CSVVPGLCLLANEKLFF. The whole variable domain, filled in from reference TRBV29-1 and TRBJ1-4, reads SAVISQKPSRDICQRGTSLTIQCQVDSQVTMMFWYRQQPGQSLTLIATANQGSEATYESGFVIDKFPISRPNLTFSTLTVSNMSPEDSSIYLCSVVPGLCLLANEKLFFGSGTQLSVL.